These 8 T cell receptor beta chains were sequenced from one sample in a study of early T cells in non-severe SARS-CoV-2 infection. Using its own MiXCR run on the 5' RACE reads, TCRdb lists one record per CDR3 protein. Of about 21,000 distinct CDR3 sequences listed, roughly 5.6% are singletons. The sequencing here drew on whole blood, taken at baseline. These receptors all stem from an adult who was a healthcare worker with PCR-confirmed SARS-CoV-2 infection or an uninfected control (not recorded which).

The CDR3 DNA reads as TGTGCCAGCAGTCAAACCCCTGATAGGGGGCTCTTTGGCTACACCTTC. Translated, it gives CASSQTPDRGLFGYTF. The V and J genes are TRBV27 and TRBJ1-2, with 7 bases fitting TRBD1. Looked up from germline, CDR1 is MNHEY and CDR2 is SMNVEV (reference sequence). The CDR3 contains 16 residues. Losses at the gene ends were 5 bases for V and 7 bases for J; bases not matched to a gene: 16.

This clonotype was counted between two and nine times. Here the CDR3 DNA reads TGTGCCAGCAGCGTAGACCCTAGCGGTGAGCAGTTCTTC. This translates into CASSVDPSGEQFF. J is TRBJ2-1 and V is TRBV9; TRBD2 matches 7 bases. Trimming at V came to 0 bases and at J to 9 bases, leaving 3 bases not matched to a gene. Looked up from germline, CDR1 is SGDLS and CDR2 is YYNGEE. The CDR3 covers 13 residues.

This clonotype was seen more than once but under ten times. The rearrangement uses TRBV6-5 and TRBJ1-1, with unresolved D. The CDR3 runs to 15 residues. Germline CDR1 is MNHEY and CDR2 is SVGAGI. The V and J ends lost 0 bases and 5 bases respectively, with 13 bases between them. DNA for the CDR3: TGTGCCAGCAGTTACTCTCCTAGTTGGACGACTGAAGCTTTCTTT. The encoded protein is CASSYSPSWTTEAFF.

By share of the sample, this clonotype is medium-sized (0.01 to 0.1%). V is TRBV5-1 and J is TRBJ1-2; 12 bases match TRBD1. The CDR3 has 15 residues. Per germline, CDR1 SGHRS and CDR2 YFSETQ. The trim removed 4 bases at V and 4 bases at J, leaving 5 bases unmatched. CDR3 residues: CASSGTGGQGYGYTF. CDR3 coding DNA: TGCGCCAGCAGCGGGACAGGGGGCCAAGGCTATGGCTACACCTTC.

This clonotype was found many times. CDR3 nucleotide sequence: TGTGCCTGGTCATCGCCTCGGGACAGTAGGAAATCACCCCTCCACTTT. It translates to CAWSSPRDSRKSPLHF. This sequence joins TRBV30 and TRBJ1-6; 7 bases line up with TRBD1. After removal of 5 bases from V and 10 bases from J, the junction contained 17 bases not matched to a gene. Germline-derived CDR1 and CDR2 are GTSNPN and SVGIG (reference sequence). This CDR3 comprises 16 residues.

Within the sample, this clonotype is medium-sized. The chain combines TRBV13 with TRBJ1-1, with D possibly matching TRBD1 (6 bases). The CDR3 has 17 amino acids. Per germline, CDR1 PRHDT and CDR2 FYEKMQ (reference sequence). Trimming stripped 3 bases from V and 0 bases from J, with 17 bases between. This CDR3 is CASSFPGGQGMNTEAFF. The CDR3 coding sequence is TGTGCCAGCAGCTTCCCCGGGGGCCAGGGTATGAACACTGAAGCTTTCTTT.

As regards this clonotype: Since a much larger clone is just one base distant, this may be a read error. V and J are TRBV5-6 and TRBJ1-1, with D maybe TRBD1 (6 bases). Between the trimmed V and J ends, which lost 1 base and 5 bases, there was a span of 9 bases. From germline, CDR1 is SGHDT and CDR2 YYEEEE. The CDR3 consists of 13 residues. The CDR3 sequence is CASSLYRETEAFF. In DNA form, the CDR3 reads TGTGCCAGCAGCTTGTACAGGGAAACTGAAGCTTTCTTT. Using reference TRBV5-6 and TRBJ1-1 for the parts outside the CDR3, the full variable domain is DAGVTQSPTHLIKTRGQQVTLRCSPKSGHDTVSWYQQALGQGPQFIFQYYEEEERQRGNFPDRFSGHQFPNYSSELNVNALLLGDSALYLCASSLYRETEAFFGQGTRLTVV.

This clonotype was found a few times. The chain uses TRBV12-3 or TRBV12-4 and TRBJ1-1; TRBD1 aligns across 7 bases. V lost 7 bases and J lost 3; bases outside the gene matches: 11. There are 15 residues in the CDR3. The CDR3 region has the DNA TGTGCCAGCATCAAGGACTCCCAGGGGGACACTGAAGCTTTCTTT. This codes for CASIKDSQGDTEAFF.